The sequence of this T cell receptor beta chain was determined in a study of blood T cell repertoires in COVID-19. About the study: Sites across the United States, Italy and Spain contributed samples from acute and convalescent COVID-19. T cells, B-cell-depleted T cells, or PBMCs supplied cDNA or gDNA.

V was trimmed by 3 bases and J by 4 bases, leaving 15 bases between them. This CDR3 contains 16 residues. Germline CDR1 is LGHNA and CDR2 is YSLEER. Authors' data handling: For nucleated cells, counts were estimated from reference gene primer amplification. Only in-frame clones appear in the TCRdb table, and some are missing; sequencing was by immunoSEQ multiplex PCR. The DNA gave D and trimming, while V, J and clone size come from that table. The sample includes approximately 250,000 clones, around 84% seen only once; the top ten take about 0.93%. Source material: peripheral blood. This clonotype originated in a man aged 35 to 55 with acute or convalescent COVID-19. The chain combines TRBV4-3 with TRBJ2-2; maybe TRBD2 (6 bases). For the CDR3, the DNA is TGCGCCAGCAGCCAGGGTAGGGGAGGAGTCACCGGGGAGCTGTTTTTT. Its translation is CASSQGRGGVTGELFF.